The rows below give T cell receptor beta chains drawn from one sample of a study of OX40 agonist ivuxolimab in advanced cancers. TCRdb keeps only in-frame clones here, not all; method: immunoSEQ multiplex PCR. The table records under 65,000 clones, about nine tenths of them present only once. This sample comprised CD4+ or CD8+ T cells sorted from blood, obtained in a trial of the OX40 agonist ivuxolimab. The source is an adult with an advanced solid tumor such as melanoma, head and neck, liver or kidney cancer. Each CDR3 is given with its conserved first and last residue.

J gene	V gene	CDR3 protein
TRBJ1-1	TRBV6-6	CASSPTGTEAFF
TRBJ1-1	TRBV7-6	CASSPRTTNTEAFF
TRBJ1-1	TRBV27	CASSFGDEAFF
TRBJ2-1	TRBV7-9	CASSSMTSGGASLNEQFF
TRBJ2-3	TRBV13	CASSLGFWGASNTDTQYF
TRBJ2-7	TRBV28	CASSFSTNTYEQYF
TRBJ2-7	TRBV11-3	CASSLGTGGSYEQYF
TRBJ1-6	TRBV27	CASSLNRGSPLHF
TRBJ2-7	TRBV5-4	CASSSGGFYEQYF
TRBJ1-1	TRBV2	CASSPETGYNPGYTEAFF
TRBJ2-1	TRBV5-6	CASSPGTSGYNEQFF
TRBJ2-1	TRBV28	CASSFRGSYNEQFF
TRBJ2-7	TRBV6-6	CASSYGQGPYEQYF
TRBJ2-7	TRBV6-4	CASSYEQSSYEQYF
TRBJ2-7	TRBV6-1	CASTGQYLDEQYF
TRBJ2-2	TRBV7-9	CASSLAPRVGELFF
TRBJ1-6	TRBV5-1	CASSDRDSVKNSPLHF
TRBJ2-5	TRBV30	CAWSPDRGQETQYF
TRBJ1-2	TRBV15	CAIGGDFYGYTF
TRBJ2-7	TRBV11-2	CASSLAGTRYYEQYF
TRBJ2-1	TRBV4-1	CASSQALAGRYNEQFF
TRBJ2-1	TRBV27	CASKGQDVGEQFF
TRBJ2-1	TRBV2	CASVLAVPSYNEQFF
TRBJ2-3	TRBV6-5	CASRVTSGGTDTQYF
TRBJ2-3	TRBV11-2	CASSPTSSTDTQYF
TRBJ1-1	TRBV19	CASSIGTNTEAFF
TRBJ2-3	TRBV5-3	CARSLDGTGFFCDTQYF
TRBJ2-7	TRBV5-5	CASSLLLALSYEQYF
TRBJ1-6	TRBV27	CASRGPSNSYNSPLHF
TRBJ1-2	TRBV7-2	CASSPLGTGENYGYTF
TRBJ2-7	TRBV5-1	CASSLTRHNFYEQYF
TRBJ2-5	TRBV28	CASSPHGETQYF
TRBJ2-5	TRBV28	CASSLGLAGGKETQYF
TRBJ1-4	TRBV4-1	CASSQVLATNEKLFF
TRBJ2-7	TRBV6-6	CASSFTGTSGYEQYF
TRBJ2-3	TRBV5-5	CASSSLAGLTDTQYF
TRBJ2-2	TRBV9	CASSVDQRGRNTGELFF
TRBJ1-2	TRBV4-1	CASSQDRVSGVYTF
TRBJ1-1	TRBV29-1	CSVFKGAEAFF
TRBJ2-6	TRBV6-1	CASSEVRGYVSGANVLTF